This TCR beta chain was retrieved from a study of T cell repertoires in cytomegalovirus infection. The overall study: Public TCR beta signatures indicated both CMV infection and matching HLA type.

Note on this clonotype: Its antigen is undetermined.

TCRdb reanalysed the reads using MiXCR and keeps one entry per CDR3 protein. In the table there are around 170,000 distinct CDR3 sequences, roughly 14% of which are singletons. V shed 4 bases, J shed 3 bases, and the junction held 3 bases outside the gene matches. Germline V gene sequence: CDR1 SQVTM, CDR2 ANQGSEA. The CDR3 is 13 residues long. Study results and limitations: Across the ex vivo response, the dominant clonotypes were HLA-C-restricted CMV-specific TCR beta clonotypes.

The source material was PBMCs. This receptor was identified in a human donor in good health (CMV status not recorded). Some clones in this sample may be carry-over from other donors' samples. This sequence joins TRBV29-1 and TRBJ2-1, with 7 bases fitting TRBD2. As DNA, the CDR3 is TGCAGCGTTGGAGGCGGGAGCTACAATGAGCAGTTCTTC. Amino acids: CSVGGGSYNEQFF.